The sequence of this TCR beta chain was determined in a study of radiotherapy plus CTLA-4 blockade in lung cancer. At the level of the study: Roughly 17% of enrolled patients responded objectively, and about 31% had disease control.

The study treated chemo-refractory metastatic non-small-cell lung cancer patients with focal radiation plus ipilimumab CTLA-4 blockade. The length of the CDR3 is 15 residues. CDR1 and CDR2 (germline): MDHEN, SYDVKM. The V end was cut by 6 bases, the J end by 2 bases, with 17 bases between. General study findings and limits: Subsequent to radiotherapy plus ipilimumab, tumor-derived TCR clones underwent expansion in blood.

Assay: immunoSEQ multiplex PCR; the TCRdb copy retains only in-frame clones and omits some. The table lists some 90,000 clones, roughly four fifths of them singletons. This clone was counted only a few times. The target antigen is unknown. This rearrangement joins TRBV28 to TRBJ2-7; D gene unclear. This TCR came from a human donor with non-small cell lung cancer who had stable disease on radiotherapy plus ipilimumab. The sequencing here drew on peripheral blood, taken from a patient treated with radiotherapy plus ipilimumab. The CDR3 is CASSSPGPTTYEQYF. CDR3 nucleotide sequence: TGTGCCAGCAGCTCCCCGGGCCCTACGACCTACGAGCAGTACTTC.